Following are 27 T cell receptor beta chains from one sample sequenced in a study of blood T cell repertoires in COVID-19. The repertoire was sequenced with immunoSEQ multiplex PCR; TCRdb's copy has only in-frame clones and lacks some. The repertoire holds about half a million clones, with 85% to 90% as singletons. Sequencing was carried out using peripheral blood. The origin of the receptors is a young man with COVID-19, enrolled during active disease.

The table lists this clone with a count of one. The V call is TRBV30, the J call TRBJ1-1; no clear D gene. The CDR3 consists of 15 residues. CDR1 GTSNPN and CDR2 SVGIG come from the germline V gene (reference sequence). The germline V and J ends were trimmed by 8 bases and 5 bases, with 24 bases remaining between them. Written as DNA, the CDR3 is TGTGCCGGGTCAAAGCTAAGCGGATGGGTAACTGAAGCTTTCTTT. It translates to CAGSKLSGWVTEAFF.

This chain connects TRBV30 to TRBJ2-4; a possible D gene is TRBD1 (5 bases). This CDR3 contains 14 residues. The germline gives CDR1 GTSNPN, CDR2 SVGIG (reference sequence). V was trimmed by 4 bases and J by 0 bases, leaving 10 bases between them. The CDR3 DNA is TGTGCCTGGAATCCAGGGCTAGCCAAAAACATTCAGTACTTC. It encodes CAWNPGLAKNIQYF.

In this sample, this clone turned up once. Other nucleotide sequences from this sample produce the same CDR3. The V gene is TRBV4-1, the J gene TRBJ1-1, with a possible D match to TRBD1 (6 bases). Per the germline V gene, CDR1 is MGHRA and CDR2 is YSYEKL. The CDR3 covers 15 residues. Deletions cut 3 bases from V and 0 bases from J, with 11 bases between. CDR3 amino acids: CASSHVDRLNTEAFF. CDR3 in DNA: TGCGCCAGCAGCCATGTAGACAGGCTGAACACTGAAGCTTTCTTT.

Points on this clone: Additional DNA sequences in this sample encode the identical CDR3. This chain links TRBV6-4 with TRBJ1-1; perhaps TRBD1 as D (5 bases). The CDR3 runs 13 residues. The germline CDR1 and CDR2 sequences are MRHNA and SNTAGT. V lost 6 bases and J 5 bases, leaving 13 bases between the germline ends. CDR3 amino acids: CASSLEEGTEAFF. CDR3 sequence (DNA): TGTGCCAGCAGCCTTGAGGAGGGGACTGAAGCTTTCTTT.

The chain is built from TRBV20-1 and TRBJ2-7; 7 bases agree with TRBD1. The CDR3 is made up of 11 amino acids. V trimming: 5 bases; J trimming: 6 bases; junction bases outside the gene matches: 4. Germline V CDR1 and CDR2: DFQATT, SNEGSKA (reference sequence). The CDR3 spells CSAPNRGEQYF. CDR3 nucleotides: TGCAGTGCTCCAAACAGGGGCGAGCAGTACTTC.

The chain has TRBV4-1 and TRBJ2-7; tentative D call: TRBD1 (5 bases). Germline assignment: CDR1 MGHRA and CDR2 YSYEKL. The germline V and J ends were trimmed by 3 bases and 0 bases, with 12 bases remaining between them. The CDR3 has 15 residues. In DNA, the CDR3 is TGCGCCAGCAGCCAGGGTCTTGACAGCTCCTACGAGCAGTACTTC. Its translation is CASSQGLDSSYEQYF.

The chain employs TRBV18 and TRBJ2-3, with 9 bases identical to TRBD1. The CDR3 has 15 residues. Trimming at V came to 4 bases and at J to 5 bases, leaving 7 bases not matched to a gene. Germline loops: CDR1 KGHSH, CDR2 LQKENI. In DNA form, the CDR3 reads TGTGCCAGCTCACGACGGACAGGGGCGGTAGATACGCAGTATTTT. The encoded protein is CASSRRTGAVDTQYF.

This sequence joins TRBV6-5 and TRBJ1-5; TRBD1 aligns across 8 bases. Germline values: CDR1 MNHEY, CDR2 SVGAGI. J gave up 6 bases and V 8 bases, and 6 bases lay outside the gene matches. The CDR3 has 13 amino acids. DNA of the CDR3: TGTGCCAGCCGCGGACAGGGTGGTCAGCCCCAGCATTTT. It yields the protein CASRGQGGQPQHF.

The rearrangement links TRBV7-9 to TRBJ2-1, with TRBD2 matching over 7 bases. V dropped 7 bases and J dropped 6; count of bases not matched to a gene: 15. Germline CDR1 is SEHNR and CDR2 is FQNEAQ (reference sequence). The CDR3 sequence is 16 residues long. The chain's CDR3 is CASTGPRGEGFNEQFF. CDR3 coding DNA: TGTGCCAGCACGGGCCCACGGGGGGAGGGTTTCAATGAGCAGTTCTTC.

The gene calls are TRBV9 and TRBJ1-6; weak D call: TRBD1 (5 bases). The CDR3 is 13 residues long. The V and J ends lost 7 bases and 6 bases respectively, with 11 bases between them. Germline V gene lookup returns CDR1 SGDLS and CDR2 YYNGEE. The CDR3 reads CASGGDRNSPLHF. The CDR3 DNA is TGTGCCAGCGGAGGGGATCGTAATTCACCCCTCCACTTT. Using reference TRBV9 and TRBJ1-6 for the parts outside the CDR3, the full variable domain is DSGVTQTPKHLITATGQRVTLRCSPRSGDLSVYWYQQSLDQGLQFLIQYYNGEERAKGNILERFSAQQFPDLHSELNLSSLELGDSALYFCASGGDRNSPLHFGNGTRLTVT.

The V call is TRBV28, the J call TRBJ1-1; D is perhaps TRBD1 (5 bases). Germline-derived CDR1 and CDR2 are MDHEN and SYDVKM. Trimming pared 2 bases from V and 4 bases from J, leaving 11 bases between. The CDR3 totals 14 residues. The CDR3 is CASSLGGVGTEAFF. As DNA, the CDR3 is TGTGCCAGCAGTTTAGGGGGGGTGGGCACTGAAGCTTTCTTT.

This chain links TRBV27 with TRBJ1-5, with TRBD1 as a possible D gene (5 bases). The CDR3 has 15 residues. Germline V CDR1 and CDR2: MNHEY, SMNVEV (reference sequence). V was pared by 5 bases and J by 0 bases, with 11 bases between. This CDR3 reads CASSGGGYSNQPQHF. CDR3 nucleotides: TGTGCCAGCAGTGGGGGAGGGTATAGCAATCAGCCCCAGCATTTT.

This chain links TRBV19 with TRBJ1-5; D not certain. The length of the CDR3 is 13 residues. With 0 bases removed from V and 3 bases from J, the gap between germline ends came to 3 bases. Germline V gives CDR1 LNHDA, CDR2 SQIVND (reference sequence). CDR3 bases: TGTGCCAGTAGTATAGATCACAATCAGCCCCAGCATTTT. As protein: CASSIDHNQPQHF.

CDR3 DNA: TGCGCCAGCAGTTCCACGACTAGCGGGACCTACAATGAGCAGTTCTTC. Protein sequence: CASSSTTSGTYNEQFF. This chain joins TRBV5-1 and TRBJ2-1, with 11 bases that match TRBD2. Losses at the gene ends were 5 bases for V and 2 bases for J; bases not matched to a gene: 6. The germline gives CDR1 SGHRS, CDR2 YFSETQ. The CDR3 is 16 amino acids.

V is TRBV24-1 and J is TRBJ2-7, with 9 bases that match TRBD2. Germline V gene lookup returns CDR1 KGHDR and CDR2 SFDVKD. There are 15 residues in the CDR3. V lost 7 bases and J lost 6; bases outside the gene matches: 12. In nucleotides, the CDR3 is TGTGCCACCAGCCATGCATCGGGCGGGAGGGCCGAGCAGTACTTC. Its protein product is CATSHASGGRAEQYF.

J is TRBJ2-1 and V is TRBV4-1, with 9 bases matching TRBD2. Unmatched junction bases numbered 7, after V lost 2 bases and J lost 5 bases. Per germline, CDR1 MGHRA and CDR2 YSYEKL. The CDR3 spans 16 residues. The CDR3 here is CASSQPGVAGDNEQFF. In DNA form, the CDR3 reads TGCGCCAGCAGCCAACCTGGAGTAGCGGGAGACAATGAGCAGTTCTTC.

In this sample, this clone turned up once. The chain is built from TRBV27 and TRBJ2-4, with TRBD1 matching 7 bases. The V gene's germline CDR1 is MNHEY and CDR2 SMNVEV (reference sequence). CDR3 size: 14 residues. The J segment lost 8 bases and the V segment lost 6 bases, leaving 10 bases of the junction unmatched. CDR3 sequence (DNA): TGTGCCAGCAGACCACCGACAGGGTCGGACATTCAGTACTTC. Residues: CASRPPTGSDIQYF.

The J gene is TRBJ2-3, the V gene TRBV3-1 (or the pseudogene TRBV3-2), with 10 bases that match TRBD2. The length of the CDR3 is 19 residues. Per the germline V gene, CDR1 is LGHDT and CDR2 is YNNKEL (reference sequence). With V trimmed by 5 bases and J by 1 base, 15 bases remained unmatched. CDR3 coding DNA: TGTGCCAGCAGCGCCCGACTAGCGGGCCTGGGGAGGGGCACAGATACGCAGTATTTT. Its translation: CASSARLAGLGRGTDTQYF.

The rearrangement joins TRBV9 to TRBJ2-2; D might be TRBD1 (7 bases). Trimming took off 3 bases at V and 4 bases at J, with 10 bases between the two ends. This CDR3 region has 14 residues. The V gene's germline CDR1 is SGDLS and CDR2 YYNGEE. The DNA for the CDR3 is TGTGCCAGCAGCGGACAGGGACTCACCGGGGAGCTGTTTTTT. Translation gives CASSGQGLTGELFF.

Remarks on this clone: Other DNA variants within this sample encode the same CDR3. The chain carries TRBV6-1 and TRBJ2-1; TRBD2 agrees at 12 bases. V shed 2 bases and J 4 bases; nucleotides not matched to a gene: 0. CDR1 and CDR2 from the germline V gene are MNHNS and SASEGT. The CDR3 extends over 15 amino acids. This chain's CDR3 is CASSELAGGYNEQFF. The CDR3 nucleotides are TGTGCCAGCAGTGAACTAGCGGGAGGGTACAATGAGCAGTTCTTC.

This clone was picked up one time. This rearrangement joins TRBV2 to TRBJ2-7, with D perhaps matching TRBD1 (5 bases). CDR1 and CDR2 (germline): SNHLY, FYNNEI. The V end lost 8 bases, the J end lost 6 bases, and 17 bases lay between the germline ends. The CDR3 consists of 13 residues. The CDR3 DNA is TGTGCCAGCCAGCCCAGACCCCAGGGCGAGCAGTACTTC. Protein product: CASQPRPQGEQYF.

The chain is built from TRBV19 and TRBJ1-3; TRBD1 agrees at 7 bases. In germline, CDR1 is LNHDA, CDR2 SQIVND (reference sequence). This CDR3 spans 17 amino acids. Unmatched junction bases numbered 10, after V lost 5 bases and J lost 0 bases. The CDR3 sequence is CASSVSGQFSSGNTIYF. Here the CDR3 DNA reads TGTGCCAGTAGTGTATCGGGACAGTTTAGCTCTGGAAACACCATATATTTT.

The V gene is TRBV2, the J gene TRBJ1-6; weak D call: TRBD1 (5 bases). The CDR3 totals 11 residues. Germline V gives CDR1 SNHLY, CDR2 FYNNEI. Trimming stripped 7 bases from V and 12 bases from J, with 10 bases between. The CDR3 is CASKQALPLHF. The CDR3 DNA reads as TGTGCCAGCAAACAGGCTTTACCCCTCCACTTT.

This chain connects TRBV5-1 to TRBJ2-5, with TRBD2 matching 15 bases. Germline loops: CDR1 SGHRS, CDR2 YFSETQ. This CDR3 has 16 residues. The trim removed 3 bases at V and 4 bases at J, leaving 4 bases unmatched. For the CDR3, the DNA is TGCGCCAGCAGCTCCGGGACTAGCGGGAGGATAGAGACCCAGTACTTC. This encodes CASSSGTSGRIETQYF.

The chain is built from TRBV10-1 and TRBJ2-3; D is uncertain. This CDR3 has 15 amino acids. The V gene's germline CDR1 is WNHNN and CDR2 SYGVQD (reference sequence). V was shortened by 3 bases and J by 2 bases, with 12 bases between the two germline ends. As DNA, the CDR3 is TGCGCCAGCAGTGATCACAGTTCTATCACAGATACGCAGTATTTT. Its protein product is CASSDHSSITDTQYF.

V and J are TRBV24-1 and TRBJ2-5; tentative D call: TRBD2 (6 bases). V gave up 2 bases and J gave up 5 bases, with 8 bases separating them. The germline gives CDR1 KGHDR, CDR2 SFDVKD. The CDR3 totals 13 residues. CDR3 sequence (DNA): TGTGCCACCAGTGATTCGGGGGAGGAGACCCAGTACTTC. Translation: CATSDSGEETQYF.

V and J are TRBV2 and TRBJ1-4; 8 bases are a match to TRBD1. Looked up from germline, CDR1 is SNHLY and CDR2 is FYNNEI. J was trimmed by 2 bases and V by 5 bases; bases with no gene match: 7. The CDR3 is 16 amino acids. The CDR3 nucleotides read TGTGCCAGCAGTCTCAGGGGGCGTCTGACTAATGAAAAACTGTTTTTT. Protein: CASSLRGRLTNEKLFF.